This T cell receptor beta chain was observed in a study of Graves' ophthalmopathy and Graves' hyperthyroidism. This CDR3 has 15 residues. Per germline, CDR1 MNHEY and CDR2 SVGAGI. The ends were cut back, 0 bases at V and 2 bases at J, with 11 bases in the middle. All donors with ophthalmopathy were recorded as having moderate-to-severe activity, CAS ≥3, NOSPECS ≥4 and a duration under 3 months. The authors used Ficoll-Paque density gradient centrifugation to separate PBMCs. The input was 10 ml of fresh peripheral blood. RNA transcripts provided the template for amplifying TCR beta CDR3 regions. RT-PCR in the first round used HTBI primers; a second-round multiplex PCR followed. TCRdb called the multiplex PCR reads again in MiXCR, with one record for every CDR3 protein. The sample has around 400,000 distinct CDR3 sequences; around 19% are singletons. This clonotype was detected ten times or more.

The sample consisted of peripheral blood. The chain is built from TRBV6-5 and TRBJ2-7, with D uncertain. The TCR sequence derives from a woman between 18 and 29 years old with Graves' ophthalmopathy. The chain's CDR3 is CASSYSAETTYEQYF. CDR3 sequence (DNA): TGTGCCAGCAGTTACTCGGCCGAAACGACCTACGAGCAGTACTTC.